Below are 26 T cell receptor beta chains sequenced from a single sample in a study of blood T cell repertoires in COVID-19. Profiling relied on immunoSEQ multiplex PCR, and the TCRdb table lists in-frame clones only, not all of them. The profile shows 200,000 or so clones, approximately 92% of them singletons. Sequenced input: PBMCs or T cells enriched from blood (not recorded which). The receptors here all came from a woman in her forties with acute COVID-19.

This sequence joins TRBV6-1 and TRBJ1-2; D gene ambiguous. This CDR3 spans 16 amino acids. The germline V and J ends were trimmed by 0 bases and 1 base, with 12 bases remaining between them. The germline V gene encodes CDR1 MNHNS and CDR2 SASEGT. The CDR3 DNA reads TGTGCCAGCAGTGAAGCTCTGGGCAGGATTAACTATGGCTACACCTTC. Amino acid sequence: CASSEALGRINYGYTF.

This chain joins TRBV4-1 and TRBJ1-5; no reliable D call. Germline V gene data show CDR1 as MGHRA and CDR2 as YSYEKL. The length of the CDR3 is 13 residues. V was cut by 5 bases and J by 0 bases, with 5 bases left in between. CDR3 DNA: TGCGCCAGCAGCTACATTAGCAATCAGCCCCAGCATTTT. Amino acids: CASSYISNQPQHF.

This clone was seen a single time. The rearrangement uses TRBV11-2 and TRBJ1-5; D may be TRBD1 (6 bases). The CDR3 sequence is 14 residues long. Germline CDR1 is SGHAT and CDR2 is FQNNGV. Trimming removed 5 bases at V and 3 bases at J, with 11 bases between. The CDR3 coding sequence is TGTGCCAGCAGCCCTCAGGGGCCCAATCAGCCCCAGCATTTT. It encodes CASSPQGPNQPQHF.

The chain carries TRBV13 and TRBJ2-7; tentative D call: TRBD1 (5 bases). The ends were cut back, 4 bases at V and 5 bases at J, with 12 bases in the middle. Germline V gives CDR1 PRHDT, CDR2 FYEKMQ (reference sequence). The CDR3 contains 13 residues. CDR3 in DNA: TGTGCCAGCAGCTATTACCAGGGCCACGAGCAGTACTTC. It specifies CASSYYQGHEQYF.

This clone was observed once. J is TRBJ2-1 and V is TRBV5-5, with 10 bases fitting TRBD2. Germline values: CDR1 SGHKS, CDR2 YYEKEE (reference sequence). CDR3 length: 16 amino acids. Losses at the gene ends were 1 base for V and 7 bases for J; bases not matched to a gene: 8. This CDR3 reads CASSLSGGAEGNEQFF. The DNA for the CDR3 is TGTGCCAGCAGCTTGAGCGGGGGGGCCGAGGGGAATGAGCAGTTCTTC.

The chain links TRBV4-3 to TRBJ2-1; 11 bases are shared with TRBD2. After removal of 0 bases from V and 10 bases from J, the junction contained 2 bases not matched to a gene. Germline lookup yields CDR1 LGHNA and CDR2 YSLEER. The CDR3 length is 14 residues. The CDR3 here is CASSQELAGEEQFF. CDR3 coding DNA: TGCGCCAGCAGCCAAGAACTAGCGGGAGAGGAGCAGTTCTTC.

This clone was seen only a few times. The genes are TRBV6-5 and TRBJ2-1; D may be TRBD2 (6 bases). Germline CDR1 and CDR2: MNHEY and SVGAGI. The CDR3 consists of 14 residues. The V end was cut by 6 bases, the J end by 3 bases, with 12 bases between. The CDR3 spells CASSGSGFYNEQFF. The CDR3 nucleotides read TGTGCCAGCAGCGGGAGCGGTTTCTACAATGAGCAGTTCTTC.

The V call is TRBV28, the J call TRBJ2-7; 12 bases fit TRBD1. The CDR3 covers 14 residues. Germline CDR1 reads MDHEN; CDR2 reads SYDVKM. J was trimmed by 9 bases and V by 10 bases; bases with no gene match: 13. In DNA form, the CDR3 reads TGTGCCACCAGGGGACAGGGGGCTCCTTTTGGGCAGTACTTC. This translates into CATRGQGAPFGQYF.

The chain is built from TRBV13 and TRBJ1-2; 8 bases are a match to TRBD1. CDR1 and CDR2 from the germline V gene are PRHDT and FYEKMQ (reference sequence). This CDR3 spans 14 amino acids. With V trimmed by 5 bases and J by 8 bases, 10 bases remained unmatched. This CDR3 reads CASSPQDRGWGYTF. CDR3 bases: TGTGCCAGCAGCCCCCAAGACAGGGGATGGGGCTACACCTTC. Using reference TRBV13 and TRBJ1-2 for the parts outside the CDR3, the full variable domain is AAGVIQSPRHLIKEKRETATLKCYPIPRHDTVYWYQQGPGQDPQFLISFYEKMQSDKGSIPDRFSAQQFSDYHSELNMSSLELGDSALYFCASSPQDRGWGYTFGSGTRLTVV.

This chain's CDR3 is CASSMVGLAGQETQYF. The CDR3 DNA reads TGTGCCAGTAGTATGGTTGGACTAGCGGGGCAAGAGACCCAGTACTTC. The chain joins TRBV19 to TRBJ2-5; the match to TRBD2 covers 12 bases. The CDR3 sequence is 16 residues long. With V trimmed by 3 bases and J by 2 bases, 4 bases remained unmatched. From germline, CDR1 is LNHDA and CDR2 SQIVND (reference sequence).

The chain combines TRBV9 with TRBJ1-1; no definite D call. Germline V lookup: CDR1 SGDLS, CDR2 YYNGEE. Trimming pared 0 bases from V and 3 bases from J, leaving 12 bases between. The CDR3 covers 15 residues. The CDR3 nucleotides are TGTGCCAGCAGCGTAGGAGCTGGGAGGCACACTGAAGCTTTCTTT. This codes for CASSVGAGRHTEAFF.

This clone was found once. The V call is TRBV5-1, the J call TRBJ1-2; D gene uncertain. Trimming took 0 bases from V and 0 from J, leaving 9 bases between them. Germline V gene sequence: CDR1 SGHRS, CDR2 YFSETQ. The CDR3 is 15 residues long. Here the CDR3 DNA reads TGCGCCAGCAGCTTGGATCCAGATCCTAACTATGGCTACACCTTC. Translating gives CASSLDPDPNYGYTF.

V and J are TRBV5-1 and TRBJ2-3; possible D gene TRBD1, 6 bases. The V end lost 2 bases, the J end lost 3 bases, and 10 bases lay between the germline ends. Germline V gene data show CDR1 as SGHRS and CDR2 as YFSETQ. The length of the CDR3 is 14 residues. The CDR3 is CASSLRGSTDTQYF. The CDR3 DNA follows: TGCGCCAGCAGCTTAAGGGGGAGTACAGATACGCAGTATTTT.

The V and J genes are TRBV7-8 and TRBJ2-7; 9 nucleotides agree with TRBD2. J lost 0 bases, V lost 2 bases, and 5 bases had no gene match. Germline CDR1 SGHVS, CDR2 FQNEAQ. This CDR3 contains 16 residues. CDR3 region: CASSLPASGASYEQYF. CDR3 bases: TGTGCCAGCAGCTTACCGGCTAGCGGGGCCTCCTACGAGCAGTACTTC.

The CDR3 DNA is TGTGCCAGCATTTCTCCGGGACAGGGGACCTACGAGCAGTACTTC. Translated, it gives CASISPGQGTYEQYF. The gene calls are TRBV2 and TRBJ2-7, with TRBD1 matching over 10 bases. CDR1 and CDR2 (germline): SNHLY, FYNNEI. This CDR3 region has 15 residues. Trimming removed 7 bases from V and 2 bases from J; junction bases left unmatched: 8.

The CDR3 loop reads CSVWAAGTEAFF. The CDR3 DNA sequence: TGCAGCGTTTGGGCCGCCGGCACTGAAGCTTTCTTT. The chain employs TRBV29-1 and TRBJ1-1; D uncertain. V lost 5 bases and J lost 4, with 11 bases in between. Germline lookup yields CDR1 SQVTM and CDR2 ANQGSEA. There are 12 residues in the CDR3. Drawing the rest from reference TRBV29-1 and TRBJ1-1, the complete variable domain is SAVISQKPSRDICQRGTSLTIQCQVDSQVTMMFWYRQQPGQSLTLIATANQGSEATYESGFVIDKFPISRPNLTFSTLTVSNMSPEDSSIYLCSVWAAGTEAFFGQGTRLTVV.

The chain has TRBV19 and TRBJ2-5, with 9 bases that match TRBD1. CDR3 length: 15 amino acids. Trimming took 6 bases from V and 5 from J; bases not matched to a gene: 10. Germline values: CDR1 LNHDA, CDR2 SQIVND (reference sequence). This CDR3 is CASRGTGLVGETQYF. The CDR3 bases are TGTGCCAGTAGGGGGACAGGGCTGGTAGGGGAGACCCAGTACTTC.

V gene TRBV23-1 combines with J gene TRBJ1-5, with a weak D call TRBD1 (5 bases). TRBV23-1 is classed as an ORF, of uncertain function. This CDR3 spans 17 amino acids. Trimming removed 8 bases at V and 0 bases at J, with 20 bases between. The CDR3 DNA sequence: TGCGCCAGCCCCAAAGTGGGCCAGGGTACTAGCAATCAGCCCCAGCATTTT. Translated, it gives CASPKVGQGTSNQPQHF.

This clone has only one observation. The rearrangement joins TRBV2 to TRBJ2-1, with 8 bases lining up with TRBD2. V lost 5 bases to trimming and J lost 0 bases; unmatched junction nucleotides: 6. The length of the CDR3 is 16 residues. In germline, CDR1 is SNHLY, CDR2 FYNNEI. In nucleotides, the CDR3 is TGTGCCAGCAGTTCAGCGGGGGCCGCCTCCTACAATGAGCAGTTCTTC. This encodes CASSSAGAASYNEQFF.

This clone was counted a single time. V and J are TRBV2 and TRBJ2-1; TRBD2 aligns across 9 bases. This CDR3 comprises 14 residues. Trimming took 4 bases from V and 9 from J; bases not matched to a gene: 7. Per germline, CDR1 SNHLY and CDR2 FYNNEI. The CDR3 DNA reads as TGTGCCAGCAGTGGGACTAGCGACCTTAGTGAGCAGTTCTTC. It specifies CASSGTSDLSEQFF.

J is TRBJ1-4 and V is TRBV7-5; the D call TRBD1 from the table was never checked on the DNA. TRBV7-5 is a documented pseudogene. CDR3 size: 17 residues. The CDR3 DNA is TGTGCCAGAAGCCTTCCGACAGGATGGGCAACTAATGAAAAACTGTTTTTT. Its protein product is CARSLPTGWATNEKLFF.

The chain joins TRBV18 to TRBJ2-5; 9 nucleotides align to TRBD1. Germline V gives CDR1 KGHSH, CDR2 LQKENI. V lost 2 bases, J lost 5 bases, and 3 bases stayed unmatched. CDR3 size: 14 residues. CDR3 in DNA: TGTGCCAGCTCACCAGGACAGGGGTATGAGACCCAGTACTTC. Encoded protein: CASSPGQGYETQYF.

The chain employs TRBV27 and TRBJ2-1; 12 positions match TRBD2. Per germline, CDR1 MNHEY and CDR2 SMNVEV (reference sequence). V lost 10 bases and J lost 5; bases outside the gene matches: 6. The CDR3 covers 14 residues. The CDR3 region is CATAGTSGHNEQFF. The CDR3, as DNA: TGTGCCACCGCCGGGACTAGCGGGCACAATGAGCAGTTCTTC.

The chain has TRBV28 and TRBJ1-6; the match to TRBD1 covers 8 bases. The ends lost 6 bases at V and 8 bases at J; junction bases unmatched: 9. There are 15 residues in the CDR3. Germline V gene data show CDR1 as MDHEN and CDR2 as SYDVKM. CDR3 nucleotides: TGTGCCAGCAGGCCCCCGGGACAGGTTTATTCACCCCTCCACTTT. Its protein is CASRPPGQVYSPLHF.

CDR3 DNA: TGTGCCAGCAGCTTCGGGAGATCTCCCCAGCATTTT. It yields the protein CASSFGRSPQHF. The rearrangement joins TRBV7-9 to TRBJ1-5; no reliable D call. The CDR3 runs 12 residues. CDR1 is SEHNR, CDR2 FQNEAQ, per germline (reference sequence). The V end lost 3 bases, the J end lost 10 bases, and 10 bases lay between the germline ends.

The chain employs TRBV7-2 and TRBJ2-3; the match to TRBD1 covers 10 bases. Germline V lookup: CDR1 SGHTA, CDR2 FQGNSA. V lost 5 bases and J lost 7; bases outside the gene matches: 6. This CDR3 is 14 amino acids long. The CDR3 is CASSDRTGGNTQYF. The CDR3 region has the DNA TGTGCCAGCAGCGATCGGACAGGGGGTAATACGCAGTATTTT.